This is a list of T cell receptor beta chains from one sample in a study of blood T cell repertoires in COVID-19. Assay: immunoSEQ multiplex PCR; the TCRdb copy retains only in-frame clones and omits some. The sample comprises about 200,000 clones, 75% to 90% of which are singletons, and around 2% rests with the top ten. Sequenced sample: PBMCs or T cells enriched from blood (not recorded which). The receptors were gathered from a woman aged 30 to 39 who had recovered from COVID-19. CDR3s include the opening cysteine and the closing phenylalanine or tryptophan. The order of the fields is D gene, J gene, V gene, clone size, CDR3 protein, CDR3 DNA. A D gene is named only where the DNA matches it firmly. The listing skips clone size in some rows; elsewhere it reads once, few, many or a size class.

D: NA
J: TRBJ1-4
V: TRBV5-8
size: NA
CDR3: CASSLARGGSNEKLFF
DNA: TGTGCCAGCAGCTTGGCTCGCGGGGGCTCTAATGAAAAACTGTTTTTT

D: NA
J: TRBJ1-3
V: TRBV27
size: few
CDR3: CAPQGNTIYF
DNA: TGTGCTCCCCAGGGAAACACCATATATTTT

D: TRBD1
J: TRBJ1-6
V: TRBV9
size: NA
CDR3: CASSVEGQGGSPLHF
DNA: TGTGCCAGCAGCGTAGAGGGACAGGGGGGTTCACCCCTCCACTTT

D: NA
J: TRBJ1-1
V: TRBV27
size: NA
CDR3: CASSLKGSTEAFF
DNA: TGTGCCAGCAGTTTAAAGGGGTCCACTGAAGCTTTCTTT

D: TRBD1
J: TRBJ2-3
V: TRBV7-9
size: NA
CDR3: CASSGSPGQLSTDTQYF
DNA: TGTGCCAGCAGCGGAAGCCCGGGACAGCTTAGCACAGATACGCAGTATTTT

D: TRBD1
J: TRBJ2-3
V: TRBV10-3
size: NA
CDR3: CAIAAGPGQGADTQYF
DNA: TGTGCCATCGCAGCGGGCCCGGGACAGGGAGCAGATACGCAGTATTTT

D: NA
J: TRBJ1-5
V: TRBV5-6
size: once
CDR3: CASSPAGTKNQPQHF
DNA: TGTGCCAGCAGCCCCGCCGGGACAAAGAATCAGCCCCAGCATTTT

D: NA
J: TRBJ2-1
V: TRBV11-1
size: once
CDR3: CASRETGLFNNEQFF
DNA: TGTGCCAGCAGAGAAACGGGACTTTTCAACAATGAGCAGTTCTTC

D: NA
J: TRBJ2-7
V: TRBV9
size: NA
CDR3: CASSGQTGGEQYF
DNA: TGTGCCAGCAGCGGACAGACCGGGGGCGAGCAGTACTTC

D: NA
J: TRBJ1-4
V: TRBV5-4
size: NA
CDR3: CASSLASSPGGEKLFF
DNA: TGTGCCAGCAGCTTGGCCAGTAGCCCGGGGGGTGAAAAACTGTTTTTT

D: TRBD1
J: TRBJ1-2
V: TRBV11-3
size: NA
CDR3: CASSSGGTGDYGYTF
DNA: TGTGCCAGCAGCTCGGGGGGGACAGGGGACTATGGCTACACCTTC

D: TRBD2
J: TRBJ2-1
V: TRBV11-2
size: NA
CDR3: CASSLETSGRFRNNEQFF
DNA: TGTGCCAGCAGCTTAGAAACTAGCGGGAGGTTTCGGAACAATGAGCAGTTCTTC

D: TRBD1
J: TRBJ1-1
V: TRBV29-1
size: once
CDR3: CSGQGRQGGVGTEAFF
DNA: TGCAGCGGTCAGGGGAGGCAGGGGGGTGTCGGCACTGAAGCTTTCTTT

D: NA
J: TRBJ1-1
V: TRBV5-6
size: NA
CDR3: CASSLGTTNTEAFF
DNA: TGTGCCAGCAGCCTGGGAACAACGAACACTGAAGCTTTCTTT

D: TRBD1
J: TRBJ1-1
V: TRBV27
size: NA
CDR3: CASRRTGSAEAFF
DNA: TGTGCCAGCAGGAGGACAGGGTCTGCTGAAGCTTTCTTT

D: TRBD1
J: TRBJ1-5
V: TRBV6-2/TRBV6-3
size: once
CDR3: CASSYAGGTNQPQHF
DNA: TGTGCCAGCAGTTACGCAGGGGGGACTAATCAGCCCCAGCATTTT

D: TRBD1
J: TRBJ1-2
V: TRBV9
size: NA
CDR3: CASSIGQEEGYTF
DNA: TGTGCCAGCAGCATCGGACAGGAAGAGGGCTACACCTTC

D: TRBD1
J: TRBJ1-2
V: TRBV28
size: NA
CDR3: CASTDGTGYGYTF
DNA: TGTGCCAGCACCGACGGGACAGGGTATGGCTACACCTTC

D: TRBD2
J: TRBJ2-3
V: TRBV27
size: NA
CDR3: CASSLTGRVPTDTQYF
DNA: TGTGCCAGCAGTTTAACGGGGAGGGTACCCACAGATACGCAGTATTTT

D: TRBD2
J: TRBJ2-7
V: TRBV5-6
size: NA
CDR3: CASSTPGEGLGEQYF
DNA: TGTGCCAGCAGTACTCCTGGGGAGGGTTTAGGCGAGCAGTACTTC

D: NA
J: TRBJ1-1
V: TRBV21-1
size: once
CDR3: CASKEGAALNTEAFF
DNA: TGTGCCAGCAAAGAGGGGGCCGCCTTGAACACTGAAGCTTTCTTT

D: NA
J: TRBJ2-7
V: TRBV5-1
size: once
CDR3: CASSSLGEREQYF
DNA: TGCGCCAGCAGCTCCCTAGGTGAGCGGGAGCAGTACTTC

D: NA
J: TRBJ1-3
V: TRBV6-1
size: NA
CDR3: CASSESPQITSGNTIYF
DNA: TGTGCCAGCAGTGAAAGCCCTCAAATAACCTCTGGAAACACCATATATTTT

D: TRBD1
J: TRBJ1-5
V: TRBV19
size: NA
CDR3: CASSIDDRGSNQPQHF
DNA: TGTGCCAGTAGTATTGATGACAGGGGTAGCAATCAGCCCCAGCATTTT

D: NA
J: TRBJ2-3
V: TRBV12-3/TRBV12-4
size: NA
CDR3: CASSFLDKDTQYF
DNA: TGTGCCAGCAGTTTTTTGGACAAAGATACGCAGTATTTT

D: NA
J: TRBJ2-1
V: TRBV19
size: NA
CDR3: CASSTSAGNEQFF
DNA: TGTGCCAGTAGTACGTCCGCGGGCAATGAGCAGTTCTTC

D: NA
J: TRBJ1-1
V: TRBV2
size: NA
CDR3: CASLRNTEAFF
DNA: TGTGCCAGCCTCCGTAACACTGAAGCTTTCTTT

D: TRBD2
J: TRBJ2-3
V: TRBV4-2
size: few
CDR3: CASSQELAGGTDTQYF
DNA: TGTGCCAGCAGCCAAGAGCTAGCGGGAGGCACAGATACGCAGTATTTT

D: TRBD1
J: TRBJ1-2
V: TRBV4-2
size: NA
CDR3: CASSQDRGLNGYTF
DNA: TGTGCCAGCAGCCAAGACAGGGGGCTGAATGGCTACACCTTC

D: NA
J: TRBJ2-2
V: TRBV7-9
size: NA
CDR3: CASSPDYPKNTGELFF
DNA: TGTGCCAGCAGCCCCGACTACCCCAAGAACACCGGGGAGCTGTTTTTT

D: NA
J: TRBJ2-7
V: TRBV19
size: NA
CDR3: CASSIVQGAYHEQYF
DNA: TGTGCCAGTAGTATAGTACAGGGTGCTTACCACGAGCAGTACTTC

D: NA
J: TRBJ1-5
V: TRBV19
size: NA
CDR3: CASRFGENNQPQHF
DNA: TGTGCCAGTAGATTTGGGGAGAACAATCAGCCCCAGCATTTT

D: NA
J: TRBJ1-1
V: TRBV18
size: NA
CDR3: CASSPPARRDTEAFF
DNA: TGTGCCAGCTCACCACCGGCCCGGCGGGACACTGAAGCTTTCTTT

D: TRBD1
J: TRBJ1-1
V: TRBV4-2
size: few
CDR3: CASSQVRSGGQTEAFF
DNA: TGTGCCAGCAGCCAGGTTAGATCAGGGGGGCAGACTGAAGCTTTCTTT